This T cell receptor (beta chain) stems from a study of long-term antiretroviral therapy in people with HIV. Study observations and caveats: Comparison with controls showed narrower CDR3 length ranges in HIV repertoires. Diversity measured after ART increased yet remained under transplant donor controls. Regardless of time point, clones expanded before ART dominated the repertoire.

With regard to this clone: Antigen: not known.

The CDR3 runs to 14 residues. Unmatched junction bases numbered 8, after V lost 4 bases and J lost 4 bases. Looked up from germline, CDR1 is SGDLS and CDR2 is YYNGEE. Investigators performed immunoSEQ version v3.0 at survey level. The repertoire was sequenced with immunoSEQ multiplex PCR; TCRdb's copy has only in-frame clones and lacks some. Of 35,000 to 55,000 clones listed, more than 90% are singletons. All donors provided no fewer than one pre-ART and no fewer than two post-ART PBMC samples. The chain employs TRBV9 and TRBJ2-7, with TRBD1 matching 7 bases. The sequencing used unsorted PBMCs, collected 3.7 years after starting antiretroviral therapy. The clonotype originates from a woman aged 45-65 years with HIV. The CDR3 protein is CASSLQGPGYEQYF. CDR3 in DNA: TGTGCCAGCAGCCTACAGGGGCCGGGTTACGAGCAGTACTTC.